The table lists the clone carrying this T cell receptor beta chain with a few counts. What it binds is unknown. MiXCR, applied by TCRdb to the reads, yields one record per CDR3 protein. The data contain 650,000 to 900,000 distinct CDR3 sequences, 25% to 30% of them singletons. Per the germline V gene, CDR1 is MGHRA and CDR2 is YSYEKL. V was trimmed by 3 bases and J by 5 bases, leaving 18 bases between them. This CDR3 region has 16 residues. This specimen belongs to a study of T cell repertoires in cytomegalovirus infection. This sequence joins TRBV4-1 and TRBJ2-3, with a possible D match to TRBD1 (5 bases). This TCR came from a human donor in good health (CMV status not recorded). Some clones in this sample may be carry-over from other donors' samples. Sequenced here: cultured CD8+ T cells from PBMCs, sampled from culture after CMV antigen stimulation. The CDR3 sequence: CASSHPKIRVEDTQYF. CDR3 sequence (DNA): TGCGCCAGCAGCCATCCTAAAATCAGGGTGGAAGATACGCAGTATTTT.